The sequence of this TCR beta chain was determined in a study of cytomegalovirus exposure and HLA in healthy donors. Only in-frame clones appear in the TCRdb table, and some are missing; sequencing was by immunoSEQ multiplex PCR. The table lists roughly 170,000 clones, roughly four fifths of them singletons. With 3 bases clipped from V and 1 base from J, the junction kept 17 bases outside the gene matches. The CDR3 spans 19 residues. Germline CDR1 SGHRS, CDR2 YFSETQ. About this clone itself: The target antigen is unknown.

Study observations and caveats: Researchers counted around 180 TCR beta chains as cytomegalovirus-associated. Subsequent analysis showed first-cohort TCR clusters tending to co-occur in approximately 120 validation repertoires. A classifier reportedly called cytomegalovirus status with high sensitivity and specificity. Most TCR sequences proved rare, with some public TCRs found in many donors.

This chain connects TRBV5-1 to TRBJ2-3; 7 bases match TRBD2. The sequencing sample was made of PBMCs. The TCR originated in a woman aged 18-30 years in good health and CMV-seropositive. The CDR3 spells CASSSSPEWGGIGTDTQYF. Here the CDR3 DNA reads TGCGCCAGCAGCTCCTCCCCCGAGTGGGGGGGGATCGGCACAGATACGCAGTATTTT.